A single sample is the source of the 22 T cell receptor beta chains below, sequenced in a study of T cell responses to AZD1222 COVID-19 vaccine. Some clones are missing from TCRdb's copy, which holds only in-frame ones; the method was immunoSEQ multiplex PCR. The sample contains about 120,000 clones, more than 85% of which appear only once. The sequences come from peripheral blood, collected on day 0 of AZD1222 vaccination. The receptors were gathered from an adult in good health.

The chain uses TRBV11-2 and TRBJ1-2; D is ambiguous. Between the trimmed V and J ends, which lost 5 bases and 4 bases, there was a span of 11 bases. CDR3 length: 13 amino acids. Germline V gene data show CDR1 as SGHAT and CDR2 as FQNNGV. The CDR3 coding sequence is TGTGCCAGCAGCCCCCTAGGAGGCTATGGCTACACCTTC. Translation: CASSPLGGYGYTF.

V is TRBV7-8 and J is TRBJ1-5; D is ambiguous. Germline V CDR1 and CDR2: SGHVS, FQNEAQ. With 5 bases removed from V and 5 bases from J, the gap between germline ends came to 13 bases. The CDR3 runs 14 residues. The CDR3 sequence is CASSPDGMDQPQHF. The CDR3 nucleotides are TGTGCCAGCAGCCCCGATGGGATGGATCAGCCCCAGCATTTT. The full variable domain, its missing parts supplied by reference TRBV7-8 and TRBJ1-5, is GAGVSQSPRYKVAKRGQDVALRCDPISGHVSLFWYQQALGQGPEFLTYFQNEAQLDKSGLPSDRFFAERPEGSVSTLKIQRTQQEDSAVYLCASSPDGMDQPQHFGDGTRLSIL.

This clone showed up just once. The genes are TRBV13 and TRBJ2-3, with D tentatively TRBD2 (5 bases). The ends were cut back, 11 bases at V and 4 bases at J, with 13 bases in the middle. This CDR3 has 12 residues. The germline V gene encodes CDR1 PRHDT and CDR2 FYEKMQ (reference sequence). The CDR3: CAAQSAADTQYF. Written as DNA, the CDR3 is TGTGCCGCCCAGTCAGCGGCAGATACGCAGTATTTT.

A few counts support this clone. The chain carries TRBV12-3 or TRBV12-4 and TRBJ2-5; D may be TRBD1 (6 bases). With 3 bases removed from V and 2 bases from J, the gap between germline ends came to 7 bases. The CDR3 covers 13 residues. CDR3 region: CASSLQGQETQYF. The CDR3 bases are TGTGCCAGCAGTTTGCAGGGGCAAGAGACCCAGTACTTC.

The chain carries TRBV19 and TRBJ1-2; D is possibly TRBD1 (6 bases). The CDR3 is made up of 15 amino acids. V was shortened by 3 bases and J by 1 base, with 12 bases between the two germline ends. CDR1 and CDR2 (germline): LNHDA, SQIVND (reference sequence). DNA for the CDR3: TGTGCCAGTAGTATCTGGGACACGGTTAACTATGGCTACACCTTC. It codes for CASSIWDTVNYGYTF. Together with reference TRBV19 and TRBJ1-2, the CDR3 gives the full variable domain: DGGITQSPKYLFRKEGQNVTLSCEQNLNHDAMYWYRQDPGQGLRLIYYSQIVNDFQKGDIAEGYSVSREKKESFPLTVTSAQKNPTAFYLCASSIWDTVNYGYTFGSGTRLTVV.

This CDR3 reads CATSGRDRGYGYTF. For the CDR3, the DNA is TGTGCCACCAGTGGTCGGGACAGAGGCTATGGCTACACCTTC. V and J are TRBV24-1 and TRBJ1-2; the match to TRBD1 covers 7 bases. The CDR3 sequence is 14 residues long. The germline V gene encodes CDR1 KGHDR and CDR2 SFDVKD. Trimming took 5 bases from V and 4 from J; bases not matched to a gene: 6.

This clone was observed a handful of times. This chain uses TRBV10-1 with TRBJ1-5; 7 bases align to TRBD1. CDR3 size: 14 residues. CDR1 and CDR2 from the germline V gene are WNHNN and SYGVQD (reference sequence). V was clipped by 6 bases and J by 4 bases; unmatched bases: 6. The DNA for the CDR3 is TGCGCCAGCAGGGGGGGGACAGTTAATCAGCCCCAGCATTTT. Residues: CASRGGTVNQPQHF.

The chain carries TRBV3-1 (or the pseudogene TRBV3-2) and TRBJ2-7; the match to TRBD2 covers 10 bases. This CDR3 region has 17 residues. Germline V gene data show CDR1 as LGHDT and CDR2 as YNNKEL (reference sequence). The junction had 8 bases not matched to a gene; V was cut back by 0 bases and J by 3 bases. The CDR3 loop is CASSQDRLAGANYEQYF. In DNA form, the CDR3 reads TGTGCCAGCAGCCAAGATCGGCTAGCGGGGGCCAACTACGAGCAGTACTTC.

V usage is TRBV13 and J usage is TRBJ2-7; the match to TRBD1 covers 7 bases. The germline CDR1 and CDR2 sequences are PRHDT and FYEKMQ (reference sequence). The V gene end was trimmed by 4 bases and the J gene end by 3 bases; junction bases not matched to a gene: 9. The CDR3 sequence is 15 residues long. The CDR3 bases are TGTGCCAGCAGCTCCCAGGTACGGGACAGCTACGAGCAGTACTTC. Its protein product is CASSSQVRDSYEQYF.

Here the CDR3 DNA reads TGTGCCAGTAGTATAGACGGGAGCAGAAGGAGCGGGGAGCTGTTTTTT. Its protein is CASSIDGSRRSGELFF. The V gene is TRBV19, the J gene TRBJ2-2; D is perhaps TRBD2 (6 bases). Trimming stripped 0 bases from V and 7 bases from J, with 15 bases between. Germline V gene data show CDR1 as LNHDA and CDR2 as SQIVND (reference sequence). CDR3 length equals 16 residues.

CDR3 bases: TGCGCCAGCAGCCAAGAAGAGAGCGCTGGGGGCGAGCAGTACTTC. It translates to CASSQEESAGGEQYF. V is TRBV4-1 and J is TRBJ2-7; D may be TRBD1 or TRBD2 (5 bases each). The CDR3 has 15 residues. Trimming pared 0 bases from V and 6 bases from J, leaving 15 bases between. Germline V lookup: CDR1 MGHRA, CDR2 YSYEKL.

The V gene is TRBV10-1, the J gene TRBJ1-4; 7 bases line up with TRBD1. Looked up from germline, CDR1 is WNHNN and CDR2 is SYGVQD (reference sequence). The CDR3 totals 13 residues. V dropped 6 bases and J dropped 7; count of bases not matched to a gene: 5. This CDR3 is CASRDRPGEKLFF. The CDR3, as DNA: TGCGCCAGCAGGGACAGGCCTGGTGAAAAACTGTTTTTT.

The chain combines TRBV13 with TRBJ2-2; no clear D. This CDR3 region has 16 residues. V lost 1 base and J lost 0, with 9 bases in between. CDR1 is PRHDT, CDR2 FYEKMQ, per germline (reference sequence). CDR3 bases: TGTGCCAGCAGCTTAGAGAACGGCCCGAACACCGGGGAGCTGTTTTTT. Translated, it gives CASSLENGPNTGELFF.

V and J are TRBV29-1 and TRBJ1-2, with 9 nucleotides matching TRBD1. The CDR3 extends over 16 amino acids. Germline V gives CDR1 SQVTM, CDR2 ANQGSEA. V shed 0 bases, J shed 5 bases, and the junction held 10 bases outside the gene matches. This chain's CDR3 is CSVEDYLGQGQYGYTF. CDR3 DNA: TGCAGCGTTGAAGATTATTTGGGACAGGGTCAATATGGCTACACCTTC.

CDR3 nucleotide sequence: TGTGCCAGCAGTTACTCTAGTGGAAACACCATATATTTT. Its protein is CASSYSSGNTIYF. The chain is built from TRBV6-5 and TRBJ1-3, with unresolved D. CDR1 and CDR2 from the germline V gene are MNHEY and SVGAGI. The CDR3 runs to 13 residues. Trimming took off 0 bases at V and 3 bases at J, with 3 bases between the two ends.

This clone was counted once. V gene TRBV19 combines with J gene TRBJ1-1; D unclear. Germline CDR1 LNHDA, CDR2 SQIVND (reference sequence). The V end was cut by 7 bases, the J end by 4 bases, with 16 bases between. This CDR3 has 14 amino acids. The CDR3 loop reads CASNPWGGSTEAFF. CDR3 sequence (DNA): TGTGCCAGTAATCCATGGGGAGGGAGCACTGAAGCTTTCTTT.

V gene TRBV28 combines with J gene TRBJ1-6; 8 positions match TRBD1. The CDR3 covers 17 residues. V lost 3 bases to trimming and J lost 8 bases; unmatched junction nucleotides: 12. Germline V gene data show CDR1 as MDHEN and CDR2 as SYDVKM. CDR3 loop: CASSFPLTGTGDSPLHF. CDR3 nucleotide sequence: TGTGCCAGCAGTTTCCCTCTCACCGGGACAGGAGATTCACCCCTCCACTTT.

The chain employs TRBV6-5 and TRBJ2-3, with 10 bases aligning to TRBD2. Germline-derived CDR1 and CDR2 are MNHEY and SVGAGI. CDR3 length equals 15 residues. J was trimmed by 3 bases and V by 2 bases; bases with no gene match: 2. The CDR3 region has the DNA TGTGCCAGCAGTTACCAACTAGCGGGGACAGATACGCAGTATTTT. This codes for CASSYQLAGTDTQYF.

CDR3 sequence: CATSRDGETQYF. In DNA, the CDR3 is TGTGCCACCAGCAGAGATGGAGAGACCCAGTACTTC. The V call is TRBV15, the J call TRBJ2-5; D is uncertain. The ends were cut back, 0 bases at V and 4 bases at J, with 3 bases in the middle. This CDR3 contains 12 residues. Germline V CDR1 and CDR2: LNHNV, YYDKDF (reference sequence).

The chain uses TRBV30 and TRBJ2-7, with D possibly matching TRBD1 (5 bases). Germline CDR1 reads GTSNPN; CDR2 reads SVGIG (reference sequence). Trimming took off 8 bases at V and 1 base at J, with 12 bases between the two ends. The CDR3 extends over 12 amino acids. CDR3 region: CALYQGSYEQYF. CDR3 nucleotide sequence: TGTGCCCTATATCAGGGTTCCTACGAGCAGTACTTC. Full variable domain (missing parts from reference TRBV30 and TRBJ2-7): SQTIHQWPATLVQPVGSPLSLECTVEGTSNPNLYWYRQAAGRGLQLLFYSVGIGQISSEVPQNLSASRPQDRQFILSSKKLLLSDSGFYLCALYQGSYEQYFGPGTRLTVT.

V is TRBV7-3 and J is TRBJ2-7, with D hard to call. The germline V gene has CDR1 SGHTA and CDR2 FQGTGA. CDR3 length: 14 residues. The V and J ends lost 0 bases and 4 bases respectively, with 10 bases between them. For the CDR3, the DNA is TGTGCCAGCAGCTTAACGGGTGGAGAATACGAGCAGTACTTC. Amino acids: CASSLTGGEYEQYF.

The V call is TRBV29-1, the J call TRBJ2-7; weak D call: TRBD2 (6 bases). CDR1 is SQVTM, CDR2 ANQGSEA, per germline. This CDR3 region has 13 residues. V was shortened by 5 bases and J by 6 bases, with 17 bases between the two germline ends. CDR3 residues: CSVRGSSGLEQYF. The CDR3 DNA reads as TGCAGCGTTCGGGGGTCCTCTGGGCTCGAGCAGTACTTC.